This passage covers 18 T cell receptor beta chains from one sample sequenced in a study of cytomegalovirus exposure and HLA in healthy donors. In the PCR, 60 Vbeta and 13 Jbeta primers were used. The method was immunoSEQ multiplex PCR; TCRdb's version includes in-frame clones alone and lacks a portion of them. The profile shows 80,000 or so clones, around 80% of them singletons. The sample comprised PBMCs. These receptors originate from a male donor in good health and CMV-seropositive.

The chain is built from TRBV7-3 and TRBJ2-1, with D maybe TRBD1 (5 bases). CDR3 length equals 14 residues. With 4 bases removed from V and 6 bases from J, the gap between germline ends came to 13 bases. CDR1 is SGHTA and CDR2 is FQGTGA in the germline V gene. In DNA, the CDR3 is TGTGCCAGCAGCTCCAATGACAGACGCAATGAGCAGTTCTTC. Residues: CASSSNDRRNEQFF. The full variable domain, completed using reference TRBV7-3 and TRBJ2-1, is GAGVSQTPSNKVTEKGKYVELRCDPISGHTALYWYRQSLGQGPEFLIYFQGTGAADDSGLPNDRFFAVRPEGSVSTLKIQRTERGDSAVYLCASSSNDRRNEQFFGPGTRLTVL.

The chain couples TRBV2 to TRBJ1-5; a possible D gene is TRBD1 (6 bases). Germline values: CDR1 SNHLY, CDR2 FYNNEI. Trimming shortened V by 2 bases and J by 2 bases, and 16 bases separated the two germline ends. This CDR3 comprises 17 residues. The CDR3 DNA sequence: TGTGCCAGCAGTGAAACCCTGACAGGCCAGGGCAATCAGCCCCAGCATTTT. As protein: CASSETLTGQGNQPQHF.

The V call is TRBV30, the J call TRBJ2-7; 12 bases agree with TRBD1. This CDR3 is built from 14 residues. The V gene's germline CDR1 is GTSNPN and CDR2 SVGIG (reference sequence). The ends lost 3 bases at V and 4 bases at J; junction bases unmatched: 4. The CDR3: CAWRGQGAQYEQYF. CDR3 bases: TGTGCCTGGAGGGGACAGGGGGCGCAGTACGAGCAGTACTTC.

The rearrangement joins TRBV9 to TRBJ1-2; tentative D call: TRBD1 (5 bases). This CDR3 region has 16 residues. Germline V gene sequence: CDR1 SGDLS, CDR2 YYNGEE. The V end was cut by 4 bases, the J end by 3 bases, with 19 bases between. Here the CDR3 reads CASSTLSEGAHYGYTF. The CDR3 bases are TGTGCCAGCAGCACACTGTCTGAAGGGGCCCACTATGGCTACACCTTC.

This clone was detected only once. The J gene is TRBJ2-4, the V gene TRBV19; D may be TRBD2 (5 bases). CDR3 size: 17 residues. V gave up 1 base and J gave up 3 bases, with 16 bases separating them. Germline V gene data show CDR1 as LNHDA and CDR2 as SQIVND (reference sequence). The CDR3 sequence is CASSIGSGPGGKNIQYF. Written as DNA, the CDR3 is TGTGCCAGTAGTATAGGCAGTGGGCCCGGAGGCAAAAACATTCAGTACTTC.

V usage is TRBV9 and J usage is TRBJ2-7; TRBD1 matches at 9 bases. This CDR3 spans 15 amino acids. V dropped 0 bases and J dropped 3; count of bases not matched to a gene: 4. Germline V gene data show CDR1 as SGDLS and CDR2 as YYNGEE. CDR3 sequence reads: CASSVEPTGGYEQYF. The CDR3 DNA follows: TGTGCCAGCAGCGTAGAACCGACAGGGGGCTACGAGCAGTACTTC.

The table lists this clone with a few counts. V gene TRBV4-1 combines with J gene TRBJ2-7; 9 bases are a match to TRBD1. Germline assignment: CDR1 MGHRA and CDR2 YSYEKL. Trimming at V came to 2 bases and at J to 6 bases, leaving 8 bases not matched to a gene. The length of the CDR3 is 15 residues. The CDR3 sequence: CASSQWVTGGTEQYF. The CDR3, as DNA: TGCGCCAGCAGCCAATGGGTGACAGGGGGGACCGAGCAGTACTTC.

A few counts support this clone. The CDR3 region is CASQSDRSSGYNQPQHF. In DNA form, the CDR3 reads TGTGCCAGCCAGTCTGACAGGTCCTCGGGATACAATCAGCCCCAGCATTTT. This chain connects TRBV19 to TRBJ1-5; tentative D call: TRBD1 (6 bases). With 9 bases removed from V and 3 bases from J, the gap between germline ends came to 24 bases. The CDR3 has 17 amino acids. CDR1 and CDR2 from the germline V gene are LNHDA and SQIVND (reference sequence).

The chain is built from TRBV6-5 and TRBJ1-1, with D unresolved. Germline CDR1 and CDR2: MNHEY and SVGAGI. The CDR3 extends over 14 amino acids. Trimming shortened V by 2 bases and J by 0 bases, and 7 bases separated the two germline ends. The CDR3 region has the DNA TGTGCCAGCAGTTACGATGCAGTGAACACTGAAGCTTTCTTT. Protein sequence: CASSYDAVNTEAFF.

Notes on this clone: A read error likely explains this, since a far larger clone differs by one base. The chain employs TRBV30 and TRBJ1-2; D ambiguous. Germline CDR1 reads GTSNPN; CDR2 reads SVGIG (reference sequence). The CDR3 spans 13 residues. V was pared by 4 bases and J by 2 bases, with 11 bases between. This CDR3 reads CAWKIGRNYGYTF. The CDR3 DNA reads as TGTGCCTGGAAAATTGGTCGGAACTATGGCTACACCTTC.

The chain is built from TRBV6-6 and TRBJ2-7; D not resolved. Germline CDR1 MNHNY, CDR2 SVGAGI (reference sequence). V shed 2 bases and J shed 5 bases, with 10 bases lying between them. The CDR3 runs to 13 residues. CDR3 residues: CASSYRRRNEQYF. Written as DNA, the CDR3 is TGTGCCAGCAGTTACCGACGGCGGAACGAGCAGTACTTC.

The CDR3 DNA is TGTGCCAGCAGCCACGGGGCGGGAGGATACGAGCAGTACTTC. The encoded protein is CASSHGAGGYEQYF. V is TRBV14 and J is TRBJ2-7, with 8 bases aligning to TRBD2. The V gene end was trimmed by 3 bases and the J gene end by 4 bases; junction bases not matched to a gene: 5. CDR3 length equals 14 residues. CDR1 SGHDN and CDR2 FVKESK come from the germline V gene. The complete variable domain, with remaining parts taken from reference TRBV14 and TRBJ2-7, reads EAGVTQFPSHSVIEKGQTVTLRCDPISGHDNLYWYRRVMGKEIKFLLHFVKESKQDESGMPNNRFLAERTGGTYSTLKVQPAELEDSGVYFCASSHGAGGYEQYFGPGTRLTVT.

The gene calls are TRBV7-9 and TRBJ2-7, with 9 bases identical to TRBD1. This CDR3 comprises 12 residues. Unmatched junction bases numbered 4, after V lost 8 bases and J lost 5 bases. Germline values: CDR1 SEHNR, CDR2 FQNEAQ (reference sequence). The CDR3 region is CASGGQGDEQYF. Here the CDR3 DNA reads TGTGCCAGCGGGGGACAGGGCGACGAGCAGTACTTC.

The CDR3: CASSTDRGPYGYTF. CDR3 DNA: TGTGCCAGCAGCACCGACAGGGGACCATATGGCTACACCTTC. The chain is built from TRBV7-2 and TRBJ1-2; 8 bases match TRBD1. The V gene end was trimmed by 5 bases and the J gene end by 5 bases; junction bases not matched to a gene: 7. The CDR3 loop spans 14 amino acids. The germline gives CDR1 SGHTA, CDR2 FQGNSA.

CDR3 protein: CASSLDLAGGIYEQYF. The CDR3 nucleotides are TGTGCCAGCAGCTTAGATCTAGCGGGAGGAATCTACGAGCAGTACTTC. The rearrangement links TRBV11-2 to TRBJ2-7, with 11 bases aligning to TRBD2. Germline assignment: CDR1 SGHAT and CDR2 FQNNGV. This CDR3 has 16 residues. V gave up 0 bases and J gave up 3 bases; unmatched junction bases: 4.

CDR3 region: CASRAGGNTEAFF. CDR3 nucleotides: TGTGCCAGCAGGGCAGGGGGGAACACTGAAGCTTTCTTT. This sequence joins TRBV25-1 and TRBJ1-1; 7 bases fit TRBD1. V was clipped by 6 bases and J by 1 base; unmatched bases: 2. CDR1 and CDR2 from the germline V gene are MGHDK and SYGVNS. The CDR3 is made up of 13 amino acids.

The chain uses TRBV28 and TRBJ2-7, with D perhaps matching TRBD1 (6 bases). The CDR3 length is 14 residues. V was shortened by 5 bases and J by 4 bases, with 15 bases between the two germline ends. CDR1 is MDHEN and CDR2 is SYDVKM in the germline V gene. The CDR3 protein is CASSGRTVRYEQYF. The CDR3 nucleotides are TGTGCCAGCAGTGGTAGGACAGTACGGTACGAGCAGTACTTC.

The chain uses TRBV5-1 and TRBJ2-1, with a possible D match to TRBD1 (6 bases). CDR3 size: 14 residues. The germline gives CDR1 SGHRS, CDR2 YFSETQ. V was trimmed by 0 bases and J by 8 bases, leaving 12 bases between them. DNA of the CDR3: TGCGCCAGCAGCTTGGGGGGCAGGGGCGATGAGCAGTTCTTC. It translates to CASSLGGRGDEQFF.